One and the same sample provided the 10 T cell receptor beta chains below, sequenced in a study of T cell responses to AZD1222 COVID-19 vaccine. The repertoire was sequenced with immunoSEQ multiplex PCR; TCRdb's copy has only in-frame clones and lacks some. The repertoire has around 200,000 clones, approximately 92% of them found once; the top ten carry about 1%. The sequencing here drew on peripheral blood, taken 28 days after the second dose of the MenACWY control vaccine. Receptor source: an adult who received the MenACWY meningococcal vaccine as a control.

Written as DNA, the CDR3 is TGCAGTGCTAGTACAGGGACCCATCAGCCCCAGCATTTT. As protein: CSASTGTHQPQHF. The chain links TRBV20-1 to TRBJ1-5; possible D gene TRBD1, 6 bases. CDR1 and CDR2 (germline): DFQATT, SNEGSKA (reference sequence). Trimming took 3 bases from V and 5 from J, leaving 11 bases between them. The CDR3 totals 13 residues.

CDR3 region: CASSLGTSGQETQYF. As DNA, the CDR3 is TGTGCCAGCAGCCTTGGGACTAGCGGACAAGAGACCCAGTACTTC. The V call is TRBV3-1 (or the pseudogene TRBV3-2), the J call TRBJ2-5; 11 bases line up with TRBD2. Per the germline V gene, CDR1 is LGHDT and CDR2 is YNNKEL (reference sequence). After removal of 4 bases from V and 2 bases from J, the junction contained 3 bases not matched to a gene. The CDR3 has 15 amino acids.

A few counts support this clone. J is TRBJ1-5 and V is TRBV5-8; unclear D gene. The CDR3 totals 17 residues. Germline V CDR1 and CDR2: SGHTS, YDEGEE. V dropped 1 base and J dropped 0 bases, with 14 bases sitting between them. The DNA for the CDR3 is TGTGCCAGCAGCTTGAAATATGCGGCGGCTAGCAATCAGCCCCAGCATTTT. Translated: CASSLKYAAASNQPQHF. The whole variable domain, filled in from reference TRBV5-8 and TRBJ1-5, reads EAGVTQSPTHLIKTRGQQATLRCSPISGHTSVYWYQQALGLGLQFLLWYDEGEERNRGNFPPRFSGRQFPNYSSELNVNALELEDSALYLCASSLKYAAASNQPQHFGDGTRLSIL.

The chain has TRBV12-3 or TRBV12-4 and TRBJ1-2, with TRBD1 matching 9 bases. Trimming took 7 bases from V and 4 from J; bases not matched to a gene: 4. The CDR3 is 13 residues long. The DNA for the CDR3 is TGTGCCAGCACCCTGACAGGGGGCTATGGCTACACCTTC. It yields the protein CASTLTGGYGYTF.

This sequence joins TRBV3-1 (or the pseudogene TRBV3-2) and TRBJ2-1; a weak D match, TRBD1 (6 bases). This CDR3 has 16 amino acids. The V gene's germline CDR1 is LGHDT and CDR2 YNNKEL (reference sequence). V lost 3 bases and J lost 7, with 19 bases in between. The CDR3 loop is CASSHPPGTGLNEQFF. CDR3 bases: TGTGCCAGCAGCCACCCGCCGGGAACAGGGCTAAATGAGCAGTTCTTC.

The chain links TRBV28 to TRBJ1-6; possibly TRBD1 for D (5 bases). The ends were cut back, 2 bases at V and 14 bases at J, with 16 bases in the middle. Germline CDR1 reads MDHEN; CDR2 reads SYDVKM. This CDR3 comprises 14 residues. DNA for the CDR3: TGTGCCAGCAGTTTAGCGGGACCCGTGGCGACCCTCCACTTT. Its translation is CASSLAGPVATLHF.

The chain couples TRBV7-9 to TRBJ1-2; D ambiguous. In germline, CDR1 is SEHNR, CDR2 FQNEAQ (reference sequence). This CDR3 contains 15 residues. V was trimmed by 0 bases and J by 4 bases, leaving 12 bases between them. The CDR3 nucleotides are TGTGCCAGCAGCTTAGCGTTCGGCGGTTCCTATGGCTACACCTTC. It specifies CASSLAFGGSYGYTF.

The V and J genes are TRBV6-2 or TRBV6-3 and TRBJ2-7; D remains ambiguous. This CDR3 has 14 amino acids. CDR1 and CDR2 from the germline V gene are MNHEY and SVGEGT. V dropped 0 bases and J dropped 5 bases, with 11 bases sitting between them. This CDR3 reads CASSYSNLGDEQYF. Written as DNA, the CDR3 is TGTGCCAGCAGTTACTCGAACCTAGGAGACGAGCAGTACTTC.

The gene calls are TRBV15 and TRBJ1-4; unclear D gene. From germline, CDR1 is LNHNV and CDR2 YYDKDF (reference sequence). V was cut by 3 bases and J by 8 bases, with 13 bases left in between. There are 14 residues in the CDR3. CDR3 DNA: TGTGCCACCAGCAGTCAATTAGGGAGGGAAAAACTGTTTTTT. This translates into CATSSQLGREKLFF.

The rearrangement joins TRBV5-4 to TRBJ2-3, with 8 positions matching TRBD1. This CDR3 is 16 amino acids long. V shed 0 bases and J 1 base; nucleotides not matched to a gene: 4. CDR1 SGHNT and CDR2 YYREEE come from the germline V gene (reference sequence). The CDR3: CASSLEQGAGTDTQYF. DNA for the CDR3: TGTGCCAGCAGCTTGGAGCAGGGGGCAGGCACAGATACGCAGTATTTT.